Listed here are 27 T cell receptor beta chains from one sample, sequenced in a study of CD8 T cells in Susac syndrome. cDNA came from approximately 0.5 to 1 ug RNA primed by random hexamers. TCRdb reprocessed the immunoSEQ multiplex PCR reads via MiXCR and lists one record per CDR3 protein. The sample has about 440,000 distinct CDR3 sequences, approximately 85% seen once. The sequenced material came from CD8+ T cells from PBMCs. The source is a human donor with multiple sclerosis.

This clonotype was seen only a few times. The V gene is TRBV11-2, the J gene TRBJ2-1, with D hard to call. This CDR3 spans 15 amino acids. Per the germline V gene, CDR1 is SGHAT and CDR2 is FQNNGV. Trimming left V 5 bases short and J 1 base short, with 12 bases between. The CDR3 DNA reads TGTGCCAGCAGCCCCCTGACCAGTTCCTACAATGAGCAGTTCTTC. Protein product: CASSPLTSSYNEQFF.

V gene TRBV24-1 combines with J gene TRBJ2-1; the D gene is possibly TRBD2 (5 bases). The V gene lost 3 bases and the J gene lost 0 bases, with 14 bases spanning the gap. The CDR3 has 17 amino acids. Per the germline V gene, CDR1 is KGHDR and CDR2 is SFDVKD. In nucleotides, the CDR3 is TGTGCCACCAGTGATGGAGCGGATCCGAGCTCCTACAATGAGCAGTTCTTC. It translates to CATSDGADPSSYNEQFF.

The chain uses TRBV19 and TRBJ2-7; D is unclear. The V gene lost 2 bases and the J gene lost 4 bases, with 12 bases spanning the gap. The CDR3 runs to 14 residues. CDR1 and CDR2 from the germline V gene are LNHDA and SQIVND (reference sequence). The CDR3 sequence: CASSILDGYYEQYF. The CDR3 DNA reads TGTGCCAGTAGTATATTGGACGGCTATTACGAGCAGTACTTC.

The V call is TRBV5-1, the J call TRBJ1-5, with D hard to call. CDR1 is SGHRS and CDR2 is YFSETQ in the germline V gene. Trimming removed 1 base from V and 1 base from J, with 9 bases in between. The CDR3 is made up of 15 amino acids. This chain's CDR3 is CASSLYGLSNQPQHF. The CDR3 region has the DNA TGCGCCAGCAGCTTGTACGGTTTGAGCAATCAGCCCCAGCATTTT.

This clonotype was observed once. V is TRBV4-1 and J is TRBJ2-3, with 9 bases matching TRBD2. Germline V gene lookup returns CDR1 MGHRA and CDR2 YSYEKL. The junction had 4 bases not matched to a gene; V was cut back by 3 bases and J by 3 bases. This CDR3 spans 15 amino acids. DNA for the CDR3: TGCGCCAGCAGCCAGATTAGCGGGGGAACAGATACGCAGTATTTT. The encoded protein is CASSQISGGTDTQYF.

This clonotype was seen more than once but under ten times. The J gene is TRBJ2-7, the V gene TRBV12-3 or TRBV12-4; D gene ambiguous. Trimming left V 4 bases short and J 2 bases short, with 9 bases between. CDR3 size: 13 residues. CDR3 in amino acids: CASSWTDTYEQYF. CDR3 bases: TGTGCCAGCAGTTGGACGGATACCTACGAGCAGTACTTC.

V usage is TRBV4-1 and J usage is TRBJ2-7; the match to TRBD2 covers 10 bases. The trim removed 3 bases at V and 2 bases at J, leaving 4 bases unmatched. Germline CDR1 and CDR2: MGHRA and YSYEKL. The CDR3 length is 15 residues. This CDR3 reads CASSHTGLAAYEQYF. DNA of the CDR3: TGCGCCAGCAGCCACACCGGACTAGCGGCCTACGAGCAGTACTTC.

This chain connects TRBV7-3 to TRBJ2-1; 9 bases match TRBD2. The germline V gene encodes CDR1 SGHTA and CDR2 FQGTGA. V lost 1 base to trimming and J lost 5 bases; unmatched junction nucleotides: 6. This CDR3 spans 16 amino acids. CDR3 sequence (DNA): TGTGCCAGCAGCTTAAGGGGCGGGAGGGCCAACAATGAGCAGTTCTTC. Translated: CASSLRGGRANNEQFF. Combining the CDR3 with reference TRBV7-3 and TRBJ2-1 gives the whole variable domain GAGVSQTPSNKVTEKGKYVELRCDPISGHTALYWYRQSLGQGPEFLIYFQGTGAADDSGLPNDRFFAVRPEGSVSTLKIQRTERGDSAVYLCASSLRGGRANNEQFFGPGTRLTVL.

The CDR3 protein is CASSQRNGGFSGDTQYF. The CDR3 DNA reads TGCGCCAGCAGCCAAAGAAACGGCGGATTCTCCGGGGATACGCAGTATTTT. This chain uses TRBV4-1 with TRBJ2-3; no reliable D call. The V gene lost 2 bases and the J gene lost 6 bases, with 21 bases spanning the gap. Germline loops: CDR1 MGHRA, CDR2 YSYEKL. This CDR3 contains 17 residues.

This chain links TRBV24-1 with TRBJ2-2, with TRBD2 matching over 13 bases. With 3 bases clipped from V and 6 bases from J, the junction kept 9 bases outside the gene matches. Germline CDR1 and CDR2: KGHDR and SFDVKD. CDR3 length equals 18 residues. The CDR3 nucleotides read TGTGCCACCAGTGATACCGGGACTAGCGGGATGGAGGCCGGGGAGCTGTTTTTT. Amino acids: CATSDTGTSGMEAGELFF.

This clonotype was found once. The chain uses TRBV7-3 and TRBJ2-3, with 9 nucleotides matching TRBD2. The CDR3 length is 16 residues. Germline loops: CDR1 SGHTA, CDR2 FQGTGA. The J segment lost 0 bases and the V segment lost 6 bases, leaving 7 bases of the junction unmatched. This CDR3 reads CASSIGTSGSTDTQYF. Written as DNA, the CDR3 is TGTGCCAGCAGTATAGGAACTAGCGGGAGCACAGATACGCAGTATTTT.

The chain recombines TRBV29-1 with TRBJ2-3; TRBD1 agrees at 8 bases. Trimming removed 7 bases from V and 2 bases from J; junction bases left unmatched: 5. Germline CDR1 is SQVTM and CDR2 is ANQGSEA. CDR3 length equals 13 residues. CDR3 coding DNA: TGCAGCGACGGACAGGGCAACACAGATACGCAGTATTTT. It codes for CSDGQGNTDTQYF.

The chain employs TRBV19 and TRBJ2-7; no reliable D call. V lost 1 base to trimming and J lost 0 bases, with 10 bases between them. CDR1 and CDR2 (germline): LNHDA, SQIVND (reference sequence). The CDR3 is made up of 15 amino acids. The CDR3, as DNA: TGTGCCAGTAGTATAGCGGGCGGTGGCTCCTACGAGCAGTACTTC. Translated: CASSIAGGGSYEQYF.

The chain carries TRBV5-8 and TRBJ2-2, with TRBD1 as a possible D gene (6 bases). Trimming removed 1 base from V and 4 bases from J, with 11 bases in between. Germline lookup yields CDR1 SGHTS and CDR2 YDEGEE. The CDR3 runs 15 residues. The chain's CDR3 is CASSLRQEFTGELFF. CDR3 nucleotide sequence: TGTGCCAGCAGCTTGAGACAGGAGTTCACCGGGGAGCTGTTTTTT.

V usage is TRBV11-1 and J usage is TRBJ2-3, with 9 bases matching TRBD2. This CDR3 is built from 20 residues. Trimming took 4 bases from V and 2 from J; bases not matched to a gene: 19. Germline lookup yields CDR1 SGHAT and CDR2 FQDESV (reference sequence). The CDR3: CASSSRSRLEGGGDTDTQYF. CDR3 in DNA: TGTGCCAGCAGCTCACGTAGTCGTCTGGAAGGCGGGGGGGACACAGATACGCAGTATTTT.

The chain carries TRBV5-1 and TRBJ2-1, with TRBD1 as a possible D gene (5 bases). Germline CDR1 and CDR2: SGHRS and YFSETQ. Between the trimmed V and J ends, which lost 1 base and 6 bases, there was a span of 11 bases. The CDR3 consists of 14 residues. CDR3 sequence: CASSLYGQGNEQFF. CDR3 coding DNA: TGCGCCAGCAGCTTGTATGGGCAGGGCAATGAGCAGTTCTTC.

The rearrangement links TRBV9 to TRBJ1-3; tentatively, D is TRBD1 (6 bases). In germline, CDR1 is SGDLS, CDR2 YYNGEE. The V and J ends lost 3 bases and 2 bases respectively, with 9 bases between them. CDR3 length: 14 residues. The CDR3 region has the DNA TGTGCCAGCAGCGCGGAGGGGGCTGGAAACACCATATATTTT. Translated: CASSAEGAGNTIYF.

The J gene is TRBJ1-1, the V gene TRBV5-4, with 9 bases lining up with TRBD1. Per germline, CDR1 SGHNT and CDR2 YYREEE (reference sequence). The CDR3 sequence is 16 residues long. V was clipped by 6 bases and J by 1 base; unmatched bases: 10. CDR3 DNA: TGTGCCAGCATAGACAGGGGGAGTGACCGGAACACTGAAGCTTTCTTT. Translating gives CASIDRGSDRNTEAFF. Full variable domain (missing parts from reference TRBV5-4 and TRBJ1-1): ETGVTQSPTHLIKTRGQQVTLRCSSQSGHNTVSWYQQALGQGPQFIFQYYREEENGRGNFPPRFSGLQFPNYSSELNVNALELDDSALYLCASIDRGSDRNTEAFFGQGTRLTVV.

V usage is TRBV12-3 or TRBV12-4 and J usage is TRBJ2-2; TRBD2 matches 8 bases. J was trimmed by 8 bases and V by 5 bases; bases with no gene match: 10. The CDR3 runs to 15 residues. The CDR3 DNA reads TGTGCCAGCAGTCCCGGGACTAGTTATTCTGGGGAGCTGTTTTTT. It is translated as CASSPGTSYSGELFF.

The rearrangement links TRBV7-9 to TRBJ2-1, with a weak D call TRBD1 (5 bases). Trimming removed 2 bases from V and 3 bases from J, with 11 bases in between. Germline CDR1 is SEHNR and CDR2 is FQNEAQ (reference sequence). The CDR3 is made up of 15 amino acids. CDR3 protein: CASSLTATGYNEQFF. For the CDR3, the DNA is TGTGCCAGCAGCTTAACTGCTACAGGCTACAATGAGCAGTTCTTC.

The chain carries TRBV12-3 or TRBV12-4 and TRBJ1-5; D may be TRBD1 (5 bases). Trimming left V 4 bases short and J 9 bases short, with 25 bases between. CDR3 length: 17 residues. For the CDR3, the DNA is TGTGCCAGCAGTTCGCCCGGGGCCCGTGGATCAAGTCGGCCCCAGCATTTT. This translates into CASSSPGARGSSRPQHF.

The chain links TRBV6-1 to TRBJ2-1; no definite D call. Germline CDR1 is MNHNS and CDR2 is SASEGT. V was cut by 1 base and J by 4 bases, with 5 bases left in between. There are 13 residues in the CDR3. The CDR3: CASSEVKYNEQFF. CDR3 nucleotides: TGTGCCAGCAGTGAAGTGAAGTACAATGAGCAGTTCTTC.

The chain employs TRBV5-1 and TRBJ1-2; D unclear. Looked up from germline, CDR1 is SGHRS and CDR2 is YFSETQ. The CDR3 is made up of 13 amino acids. V was pared by 7 bases and J by 0 bases, with 10 bases between. CDR3 bases: TGCGCCAGCCGGACGGTTGCTAACTATGGCTACACCTTC. Residues: CASRTVANYGYTF.

The V and J genes are TRBV28 and TRBJ2-7; tentatively, D is TRBD1 (6 bases). Germline assignment: CDR1 MDHEN and CDR2 SYDVKM. V was shortened by 5 bases and J by 6 bases, with 20 bases between the two germline ends. The CDR3 extends over 15 amino acids. The CDR3 here is CASSPEVTGYSEQYF. CDR3 nucleotides: TGTGCCAGCAGTCCCGAGGTTACAGGGTACAGCGAGCAGTACTTC.

The chain combines TRBV4-1 with TRBJ2-7; perhaps TRBD1 as D (5 bases). V lost 0 bases and J lost 4, with 13 bases in between. Germline CDR1 is MGHRA and CDR2 is YSYEKL. This CDR3 has 15 residues. In nucleotides, the CDR3 is TGCGCCAGCAGCCAAGATATGGGGCTAAAATACGAGCAGTACTTC. Its protein product is CASSQDMGLKYEQYF.

The genes are TRBV7-6 and TRBJ2-5; 7 bases agree with TRBD1. Germline V CDR1 and CDR2: SGHVS, FNYEAQ. The CDR3 has 14 amino acids. With V trimmed by 5 bases and J by 3 bases, 6 bases remained unmatched. The DNA of the CDR3 is TGTGCCAGCAGCGAGGGGACAGCGGAAGAGACCCAGTACTTC. This encodes CASSEGTAEETQYF.

The V and J genes are TRBV5-6 and TRBJ1-2; D might be TRBD1 (5 bases). The CDR3 is 13 amino acids. CDR1 is SGHDT, CDR2 YYEEEE, per germline. The ends were cut back, 6 bases at V and 2 bases at J, with 11 bases in the middle. The CDR3 DNA follows: TGTGCCAGCACCATGACAGAAAACTATGGCTACACCTTC. Translating gives CASTMTENYGYTF.